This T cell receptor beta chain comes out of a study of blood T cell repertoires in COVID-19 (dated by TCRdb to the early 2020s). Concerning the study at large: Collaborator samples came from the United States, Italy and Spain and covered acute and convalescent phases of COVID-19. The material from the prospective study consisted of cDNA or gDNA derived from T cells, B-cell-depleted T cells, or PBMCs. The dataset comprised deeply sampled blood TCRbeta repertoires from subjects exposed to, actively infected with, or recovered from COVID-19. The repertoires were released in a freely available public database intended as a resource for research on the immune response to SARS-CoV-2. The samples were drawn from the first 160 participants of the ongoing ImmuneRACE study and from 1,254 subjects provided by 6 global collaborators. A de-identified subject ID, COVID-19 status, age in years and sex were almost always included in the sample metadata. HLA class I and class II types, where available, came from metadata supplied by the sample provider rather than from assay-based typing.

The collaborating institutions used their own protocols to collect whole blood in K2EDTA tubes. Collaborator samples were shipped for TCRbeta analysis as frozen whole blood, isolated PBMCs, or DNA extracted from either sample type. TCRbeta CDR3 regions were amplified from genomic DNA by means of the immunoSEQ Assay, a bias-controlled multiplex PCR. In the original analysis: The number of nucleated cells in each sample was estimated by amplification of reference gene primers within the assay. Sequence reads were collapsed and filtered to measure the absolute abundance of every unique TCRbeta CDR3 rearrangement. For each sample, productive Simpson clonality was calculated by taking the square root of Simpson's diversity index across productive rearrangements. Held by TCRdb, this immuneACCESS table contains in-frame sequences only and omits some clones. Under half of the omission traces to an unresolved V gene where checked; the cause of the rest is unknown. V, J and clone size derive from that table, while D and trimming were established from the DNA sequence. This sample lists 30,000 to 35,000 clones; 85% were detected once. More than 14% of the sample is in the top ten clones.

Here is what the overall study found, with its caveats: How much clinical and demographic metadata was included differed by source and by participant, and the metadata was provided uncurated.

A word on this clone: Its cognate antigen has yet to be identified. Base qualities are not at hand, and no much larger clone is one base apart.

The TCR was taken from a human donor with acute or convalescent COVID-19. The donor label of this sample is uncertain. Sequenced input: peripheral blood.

The CDR3 region: CASSQEQGTTEAFF. The DNA sequence is TGTGCCAGCAGCCAAGAACAGGGTACTACTGAAGCTTTCTTT. This receptor chain uses TRBV3-1 (or the pseudogene TRBV3-2) and TRBJ1-1; a weak D assignment points to TRBD1 (6 bases agree). The CDR3 contains 14 residues, cysteine and phenylalanine counted. Of the read, only the CDR3 DNA is kept; its 42 bases are in frame from base 1. V and J lose 0 bases and 5 bases, and a span of 10 bases separates them. The CDR1 and CDR2 encoded by the germline V gene (reference sequence) are LGHDT and YNNKEL.